The 3 T cell receptor beta chains in this list originate from one sample, sequenced in a study of cytomegalovirus exposure and HLA in healthy donors. Primers for the PCR totalled 60 Vbeta and 13 Jbeta. Measured with immunoSEQ multiplex PCR; TCRdb has only the in-frame clones, and not every one. The data show around 160,000 clones, around 80% seen once. Sequences were obtained from PBMCs. The receptors were gathered from a male donor in good health and CMV-seronegative.

Only a few counts were recorded for this clone. This same CDR3 is encoded by further DNA sequences in the sample. The chain uses TRBV7-2 and TRBJ2-5; tentative D call: TRBD2 (5 bases). V lost 2 bases to trimming and J lost 5 bases, with 6 bases between them. The germline V gene encodes CDR1 SGHTA and CDR2 FQGNSA. The CDR3 has 12 amino acids. DNA for the CDR3: TGTGCCAGCAGCTTATCGGGGGAGACCCAGTACTTC. Protein product: CASSLSGETQYF.

This clone was counted only a few times. This rearrangement joins TRBV2 to TRBJ2-5; no firm D call. There are 13 residues in the CDR3. V lost 7 bases, J lost 5 bases, and 14 bases lay in between. Germline CDR1 reads SNHLY; CDR2 reads FYNNEI. CDR3 DNA sequence: TGTGCCAGCAAACTCTCGGAGACGGAGACCCAGTACTTC. The encoded protein is CASKLSETETQYF.

Concerning this clone itself: Its ends do not fully match the called genes, so a read error is possible. Distinct nucleotide sequences in the sample also encode this CDR3. The J gene is TRBJ2-5, the V gene TRBV7-3, with D tentatively TRBD2 (6 bases). The CDR3 runs 13 residues. Germline CDR1 and CDR2: SGHTA and FQGTGA. The CDR3 protein is CASSQGPSETQYF. The DNA of the CDR3 is TGTGCCAGCAGCCAAGGGCCTAGCGAGACTCAGTACTTC.